The 5 T cell receptor beta chains presented below share a single source sample, sequenced in a study of T cells in Graves' hyperthyroidism and ophthalmopathy (dated by TCRdb to the late 2010s). Receptors were amplified or captured by multiplex PCR. Sequenced on an Illumina HiSeq 2000. The TCR beta CDR3 regions were amplified from the RNA transcripts. For the first round of RT-PCR on the TCR CDR3, the HTBI primer set was used together with the Qiagen OneStep RT-PCR kit. TCRdb's own reprocessing of the public reads used fastp at Q25 and MiXCR and kept productive beta chains. Merged by CDR3 protein, the rows form single entries marked with the most common genes and DNA. The sample data list hundreds of thousands of distinct CDR3 sequences, and roughly 15% of these were observed just once. The ten largest clones represent 4% to 5.5% of the sample. Input material: blood. Every receptor here comes from a woman in her thirties or forties with Graves' ophthalmopathy.

This clonotype has just a few counts. J is TRBJ1-5 and V is TRBV30; maybe TRBD1 (6 bases). Trimming stripped 0 bases from V and 7 bases from J, with 13 bases between. The CDR3 has 14 amino acids. Per germline, CDR1 GTSNPN and CDR2 SVGIG (reference sequence). CDR3 region: CAWSVGAGVQPQHF. Here the CDR3 DNA reads TGTGCCTGGAGTGTCGGGGCAGGGGTACAGCCCCAGCATTTT.

This sequence joins TRBV6-2 or TRBV6-3 and TRBJ1-1, with 7 nucleotides matching TRBD1. Germline V gene data show CDR1 as MNHEY and CDR2 as SVGEGT. Trimming at V came to 6 bases and at J to 0 bases, leaving 16 bases not matched to a gene. The CDR3 spans 18 residues. Written as DNA, the CDR3 is TGTGCCAGCAGCCCTAGGGACAGACTCAACCAGATGAACACTGAAGCTTTCTTT. Translating it yields CASSPRDRLNQMNTEAFF.

This clonotype has more than one count but fewer than ten. J is TRBJ1-1 and V is TRBV3-1, with D perhaps TRBD1 (5 bases). V was trimmed by 1 base and J by 7 bases, leaving 16 bases between them. This CDR3 is built from 15 residues. Germline CDR1 LGHDT, CDR2 YNNKEL (reference sequence). Here the CDR3 DNA reads TGTGCCAGCAGCCAAGTAGGTCAGGGAGGGAGTGAAGCTTTCTTT. Protein: CASSQVGQGGSEAFF.

In its sample, this clonotype was seen many times. CDR3 sequence reads: CASRGTGSNYGYTF. CDR3 nucleotides: TGTGCCAGCAGGGGAACAGGATCTAACTATGGCTACACCTTC. This chain links TRBV6-1 with TRBJ1-2, with D possibly TRBD1 on 5 matching bases. V was shortened by 6 bases and J by 0 bases, with 11 bases between the two germline ends. This CDR3 contains 14 residues. Germline CDR1 is MNHNS and CDR2 is SASEGT.

The chain employs TRBV12-3 or TRBV12-4 and TRBJ1-1, with 7 bases lining up with TRBD1. CDR3 size: 15 residues. V trimming: 2 bases; J trimming: 3 bases; junction bases outside the gene matches: 6. CDR3 region: CASSLRQGWDTEAFF. DNA for the CDR3: TGTGCCAGCAGTTTAAGACAGGGCTGGGACACTGAAGCTTTCTTT.